Listed here is a single T cell receptor beta chain. V shed 3 bases and J shed 1 base, with 8 bases lying between them. This CDR3 has 14 amino acids. Germline loops: CDR1 SGHTA, CDR2 FQGTGA. Time point noted: peripheral blood 6 weeks after treatment start. These data originate in a study of PD-L1 blockade in urothelial cancer. The overall study: In the patient group, about 90% of the roughly 29 were males with bladder-origin urothelial cancer. Timepoints chosen for blood analysis were 3 weeks (second dose) and 6 weeks after treatment start.

Spiking of synthetic TCR analog templates was performed in each PCR. Method: immunoSEQ multiplex PCR; TCRdb's copy keeps in-frame clones and lacks some. This table holds some 48,000 clones, about 90% found once. Sequencing used PBMCs, obtained around atezolizumab (anti-PD-L1) treatment. The chain links TRBV7-3 to TRBJ2-3; D is uncertain. The receptor comes from a man in his fifties or sixties with urothelial cancer. The CDR3 loop is CASSFGWGTDTQYF. CDR3 DNA sequence: TGTGCCAGCAGCTTCGGGTGGGGCACAGATACGCAGTATTTT.